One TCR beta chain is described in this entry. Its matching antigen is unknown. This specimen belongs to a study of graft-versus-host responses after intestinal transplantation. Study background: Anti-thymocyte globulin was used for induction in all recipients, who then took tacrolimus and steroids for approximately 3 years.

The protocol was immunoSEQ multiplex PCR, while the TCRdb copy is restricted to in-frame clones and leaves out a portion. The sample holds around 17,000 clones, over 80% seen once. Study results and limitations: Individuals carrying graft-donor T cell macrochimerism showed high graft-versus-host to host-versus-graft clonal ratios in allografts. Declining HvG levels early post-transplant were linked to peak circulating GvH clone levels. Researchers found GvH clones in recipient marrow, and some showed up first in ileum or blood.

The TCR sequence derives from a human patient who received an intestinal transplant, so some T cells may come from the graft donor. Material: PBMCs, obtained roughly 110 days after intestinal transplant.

In DNA form, the CDR3 reads TGTGCCTGGAGTTCCCTTGTAGGGGGGGTTAGTGAGCAGTTCTTC. Translated, it gives CAWSSLVGGVSEQFF. The gene calls are TRBV30 and TRBJ2-1, with TRBD2 as a possible D gene (7 bases). The V gene's germline CDR1 is GTSNPN and CDR2 SVGIG (reference sequence). CDR3 length equals 15 residues. V dropped 2 bases and J dropped 9 bases, with 20 bases sitting between them.